Following are 19 T cell receptor beta chains from one sample sequenced in a study of blood T cell repertoires in COVID-19. Sequencing was performed with immunoSEQ multiplex PCR; in TCRdb, only in-frame clones are kept and a portion is missing. The table has about 53,000 clones, roughly 77% seen once. The sample taken for sequencing was peripheral blood. Source of these receptors: a man between 70 and 80 years old with active or convalescent COVID-19.

The rearrangement links TRBV6-5 to TRBJ1-3; 8 bases map to TRBD1. J was trimmed by 3 bases and V by 6 bases; bases with no gene match: 4. Looked up from germline, CDR1 is MNHEY and CDR2 is SVGAGI. This CDR3 has 14 residues. CDR3 DNA sequence: TGTGCCAGCAGCGACGGACAGGGTGGAAACACCATATATTTT. This codes for CASSDGQGGNTIYF.

In DNA form, the CDR3 reads TGTGCCAGCAGCGTAGGCGGCCCTTACAATGAGCAGTTCTTC. Its protein product is CASSVGGPYNEQFF. V usage is TRBV9 and J usage is TRBJ2-1; D is unresolved. Trimming pared 0 bases from V and 4 bases from J, leaving 8 bases between. Germline V gene sequence: CDR1 SGDLS, CDR2 YYNGEE. The CDR3 has 14 amino acids.

The sample holds many counts of this clone. The J gene is TRBJ2-5, the V gene TRBV27, with no clear D. Germline V CDR1 and CDR2: MNHEY, SMNVEV (reference sequence). The ends were cut back, 8 bases at V and 1 base at J, with 11 bases in the middle. This CDR3 has 13 amino acids. CDR3 coding DNA: TGTGCCAGCTCCCATAGTCCCCAAGAGACCCAGTACTTC. Translation: CASSHSPQETQYF.

The chain employs TRBV30 and TRBJ1-5; D is unclear. The V end lost 0 bases, the J end lost 1 base, and 4 bases lay between the germline ends. Germline V lookup: CDR1 GTSNPN, CDR2 SVGIG (reference sequence). The CDR3 is 13 amino acids. The CDR3 spells CAWSVKSNQPQHF. The CDR3, as DNA: TGTGCCTGGAGTGTTAAAAGCAATCAGCCCCAGCATTTT.

V usage is TRBV5-1 and J usage is TRBJ2-1, with TRBD1 matching over 9 bases. Trimming cost V 4 bases and J 6 bases; bases outside gene matches: 5. CDR3 size: 14 residues. Germline values: CDR1 SGHRS, CDR2 YFSETQ. The CDR3 sequence: CASSRGQGGNEQFF. As DNA, the CDR3 is TGCGCCAGCAGCCGGGGACAGGGAGGCAATGAGCAGTTCTTC. Full variable domain (remainder filled in from reference TRBV5-1 and TRBJ2-1): KAGVTQTPRYLIKTRGQQVTLSCSPISGHRSVSWYQQTPGQGLQFLFEYFSETQRNKGNFPGRFSGRQFSNSRSEMNVSTLELGDSALYLCASSRGQGGNEQFFGPGTRLTVL.

The chain links TRBV7-2 to TRBJ2-1; 9 bases agree with TRBD1. V lost 5 bases to trimming and J lost 1 base; unmatched junction nucleotides: 6. Germline values: CDR1 SGHTA, CDR2 FQGNSA. The CDR3 is made up of 16 amino acids. The CDR3 sequence: CASSHQGQGSYNEQFF. The CDR3 DNA is TGTGCCAGCAGCCATCAGGGACAGGGATCCTACAATGAGCAGTTCTTC. The variable domain in full, completed from reference TRBV7-2 and TRBJ2-1, reads GAGVSQSPSNKVTEKGKDVELRCDPISGHTALYWYRQSLGQGLEFLIYFQGNSAPDKSGLPSDRFSAERTGGSVSTLTIQRTQQEDSAVYLCASSHQGQGSYNEQFFGPGTRLTVL.

This clone was observed a handful of times. V and J are TRBV30 and TRBJ1-6; TRBD1 matches at 8 bases. This CDR3 is built from 13 residues. The junction had 7 bases not matched to a gene; V was cut back by 5 bases and J by 10 bases. The germline V gene has CDR1 GTSNPN and CDR2 SVGIG (reference sequence). The CDR3 sequence: CAWGGQAYSPLHF. Written as DNA, the CDR3 is TGTGCCTGGGGGGGACAGGCATACTCACCCCTCCACTTT.

This clone showed up just a few times. The chain has TRBV27 and TRBJ2-3; 10 bases are a match to TRBD2. In germline, CDR1 is MNHEY, CDR2 SMNVEV (reference sequence). Losses at the gene ends were 6 bases for V and 4 bases for J; bases not matched to a gene: 10. The CDR3 spans 16 residues. The CDR3 sequence is CASSSHASGRPDTQYF. DNA for the CDR3: TGTGCCAGCAGCTCCCATGCTAGCGGGAGACCAGATACGCAGTATTTT.

The V and J genes are TRBV5-1 and TRBJ1-2, with D maybe TRBD1 (5 bases). The CDR3 contains 14 residues. With 4 bases removed from V and 2 bases from J, the gap between germline ends came to 12 bases. CDR1 and CDR2 (germline): SGHRS, YFSETQ. CDR3 sequence: CASSPLAGNYGYTF. The CDR3 DNA is TGCGCCAGCAGCCCACTTGCAGGGAACTATGGCTACACCTTC.

The rearrangement links TRBV25-1 to TRBJ2-2; 7 positions match TRBD2. The germline gives CDR1 MGHDK, CDR2 SYGVNS. Germline trimming cut 1 base from V and 10 bases from J; bases unmatched to any gene: 12. The CDR3 extends over 16 amino acids. The CDR3 region is CASSESTARLASELFF. DNA of the CDR3: TGTGCCAGCAGTGAATCCACGGCTAGACTAGCCTCGGAGCTGTTTTTT.

This chain uses TRBV4-3 with TRBJ2-1, with D perhaps matching TRBD2 (5 bases). In germline, CDR1 is LGHNA, CDR2 YSLEER. This CDR3 region has 14 residues. V lost 3 bases and J 7 bases, leaving 13 bases between the germline ends. CDR3 in amino acids: CASSQEAQSNEQFF. The CDR3 DNA follows: TGCGCCAGCAGCCAGGAGGCGCAGTCGAATGAGCAGTTCTTC.

This CDR3 reads CASSRAVLSYNEQFF. CDR3 nucleotide sequence: TGTGCCAGCAGCCGAGCGGTACTCTCCTACAATGAGCAGTTCTTC. The genes are TRBV4-2 and TRBJ2-1, with D possibly matching TRBD2 (5 bases). The CDR3 runs to 15 residues. V dropped 4 bases and J dropped 0 bases, with 10 bases sitting between them. Germline loops: CDR1 LGHNA, CDR2 YNFKEQ.

The CDR3 DNA is TGCGCCAGCAGCCAAGATCGTTGGGCTAGCGGGATTCATGATTACGAGCAGTACTTC. As protein: CASSQDRWASGIHDYEQYF. This chain uses TRBV4-3 with TRBJ2-7, with TRBD2 matching over 9 bases. The CDR3 covers 19 residues. Germline V gene lookup returns CDR1 LGHNA and CDR2 YSLEER. Germline trimming cut 0 bases from V and 4 bases from J; bases unmatched to any gene: 16.

The CDR3: CASSRQGNQPQHF. The CDR3 DNA reads as TGTGCCAGTTCTCGACAGGGCAATCAGCCCCAGCATTTT. The chain couples TRBV12-3 or TRBV12-4 to TRBJ1-5; perhaps TRBD1 as D (6 bases). The CDR3 contains 13 residues. Trimming took off 9 bases at V and 2 bases at J, with 11 bases between the two ends.

The rearrangement uses TRBV3-1 (or the pseudogene TRBV3-2) and TRBJ1-1, with 9 positions matching TRBD1. The CDR3 has 14 residues. The germline V gene has CDR1 LGHDT and CDR2 YNNKEL (reference sequence). With 6 bases clipped from V and 6 bases from J, the junction kept 8 bases outside the gene matches. CDR3 loop: CASRSNTGGSEAFF. The CDR3 DNA follows: TGTGCCAGCAGATCGAATACAGGGGGCTCTGAAGCTTTCTTT.

V and J are TRBV28 and TRBJ2-5, with 9 bases that match TRBD1. CDR1 MDHEN and CDR2 SYDVKM come from the germline V gene. CDR3 length equals 15 residues. The ends lost 2 bases at V and 1 base at J; junction bases unmatched: 2. The CDR3 loop reads CASSLRQGGQETQYF. CDR3 nucleotide sequence: TGTGCCAGCAGTTTACGACAGGGGGGCCAAGAGACCCAGTACTTC.

This chain uses TRBV9 with TRBJ2-1; TRBD1 might be the D (6 bases). V lost 6 bases and J lost 0, with 13 bases in between. Germline CDR1 is SGDLS and CDR2 is YYNGEE. The CDR3 is made up of 15 amino acids. CDR3 protein: CASTRGYSSYNEQFF. CDR3 DNA: TGTGCCAGCACCAGGGGTTACAGCTCCTACAATGAGCAGTTCTTC.

This clone has more than one count but fewer than ten. The chain recombines TRBV19 with TRBJ2-3, with 10 bases matching TRBD2. This CDR3 has 15 residues. Unmatched junction bases numbered 4, after V lost 7 bases and J lost 0 bases. Germline CDR1 reads LNHDA; CDR2 reads SQIVND (reference sequence). The chain's CDR3 is CASKLGLASTDTQYF. CDR3 DNA: TGTGCCAGTAAATTGGGACTAGCGAGCACAGATACGCAGTATTTT.

The rearrangement joins TRBV27 to TRBJ1-1; 8 nucleotides align to TRBD1. This CDR3 has 15 residues. V gave up 8 bases and J gave up 4 bases; unmatched junction bases: 12. The germline CDR1 and CDR2 sequences are MNHEY and SMNVEV (reference sequence). Written as DNA, the CDR3 is TGTGCCAGCCCAGTTTATGTGGGACAGGTCACTGAAGCTTTCTTT. The encoded protein is CASPVYVGQVTEAFF.